This T cell receptor (beta chain) came from a study of blood T cell repertoires in COVID-19 (dated by TCRdb to the early 2020s). About the full investigation: Samples from collaborators originated in the United States, Italy and Spain and spanned both the acute and convalescent phases of COVID-19. The dataset comprised deeply sampled blood TCRbeta repertoires from subjects exposed to, actively infected with, or recovered from COVID-19. Samples came from the ongoing ImmuneRACE study (first 160 participants) plus 1,254 subjects from 6 global collaborators. Where available, HLA class I and class II types were taken from metadata supplied by the sample provider and were not determined by assay-based typing. The sample metadata nearly always contained a de-identified subject ID, COVID-19 status, age in years and sex. The material from the prospective study consisted of cDNA or gDNA derived from T cells, B-cell-depleted T cells, or PBMCs. A freely available public database, intended as a resource for researchers studying the immune response to SARS-CoV-2, is where the repertoires were released. Study-wide conclusions, independent of this receptor: How much clinical and demographic metadata was included differed by source and by participant, and the metadata was provided uncurated.

In regard to this clone: No antigen is known for it. No much larger clonotype is one base removed from it; base qualities were not supplied.

The collaborating institutions used their own protocols to collect whole blood in K2EDTA tubes. For TCRbeta analysis, collaborators shipped samples in one of three forms: frozen whole blood, isolated PBMCs, or DNA extracted from either of those sample types. Between the V and J ends, shortened by 0 bases and 5 bases respectively, the junction contains 13 bases. Based on the germline V gene (reference sequence), the CDR1 and CDR2 sequences are LNHNV and YYDKDF. The CDR3 starts with the cysteine, ends with the phenylalanine, and has 15 residues. Left in the record is the CDR3 DNA by itself, 45 bases read in frame from the first base. The immunoSEQ Assay, a bias-controlled multiplex PCR, was used to amplify TCRbeta CDR3 regions from genomic DNA. In the original analysis: Nucleated cell counts per sample were estimated from amplification of reference gene primers within the assay. Sequence reads were collapsed and filtered to measure the absolute abundance of every unique TCRbeta CDR3 rearrangement. For each sample, productive Simpson clonality was calculated as the square root of Simpson's diversity index over productive rearrangements. Imported from immuneACCESS, the table was reduced by TCRdb to in-frame sequences with V and J called. These copies leave out some clones; in studies compared against another copy, an unresolved V gene accounts for under half, and the cause of the remainder is not known. That table gives V, J and clone size, and the DNA gave D and trimming. The sample table shows about 200,000 clones, and over 70% are seen once. Over 7% of the sample is in the top ten clones.

The TCR originated in a woman in her sixties or seventies with acute or convalescent COVID-19. The chain uses TRBV15 and TRBJ2-5, with TRBD2 tentatively as D gene (6 bases match). The specimen was peripheral blood. Read as DNA, the sequence is TGTGCCACCAGCAGAGATCCCGGAGGGAAGGAGACCCAGTACTTC. Translated, this gives CATSRDPGGKETQYF.